This is a list of T cell receptor beta chains from one sample in a study of cytomegalovirus exposure and HLA in healthy donors. Sequenced by immunoSEQ multiplex PCR; TCRdb stores in-frame clones only, minus some. The data contain 70,000 to 95,000 clones, 78% of them singletons. The material sequenced was PBMCs. These receptors were taken from a man between 40 and 49 years old in good health and CMV-seronegative. Each CDR3 is given with its conserved first and last residue. Each record gives: V gene, clone size, D gene, CDR3 length, J gene, CDR3 protein, CDR3 DNA. D genes are given only for firm matches. Clone size is stated in some rows and not others, as once, few, many or a class when expanded.

V: TRBV19
size: -
D: TRBD2
length: 15
J: TRBJ2-1
CDR3: CASSGTSGIRNEQFF
DNA: TGTGCCAGTAGCGGGACTAGCGGGATTAGAAATGAGCAGTTCTTC

V: TRBV6-5
size: -
D: -
length: 15
J: TRBJ1-2
CDR3: CASSYRGQGIYGYTF
DNA: TGTGCCAGCAGTTACAGAGGGCAGGGGATCTATGGCTACACCTTC

V: TRBV6-5
size: -
D: -
length: 14
J: TRBJ2-1
CDR3: CASSKTTGSDEQFF
DNA: TGTGCCAGCAGTAAGACAACAGGGTCCGATGAGCAGTTCTTC

V: TRBV18
size: -
D: TRBD1
length: 16
J: TRBJ1-3
CDR3: CASSLTTGTSGNTIYF
DNA: TGTGCCAGCTCACTGACGACAGGGACATCTGGAAACACCATATATTTT

V: TRBV28
size: -
D: -
length: 15
J: TRBJ2-2
CDR3: CASSFSSTNTGELFF
DNA: TGTGCCAGCAGTTTTAGTTCAACGAACACCGGGGAGCTGTTTTTT

V: TRBV28
size: -
D: TRBD2
length: 13
J: TRBJ2-3
CDR3: CASIGTSDHTQYF
DNA: TGTGCCAGCATTGGGACTAGCGACCATACGCAGTATTTT

V: TRBV5-1
size: -
D: TRBD1
length: 15
J: TRBJ2-2
CDR3: CASSLRTGVTGELFF
DNA: TGCGCCAGCAGCCTGCGGACAGGGGTCACCGGGGAGCTGTTTTTT

V: TRBV7-3
size: -
D: -
length: 13
J: TRBJ1-1
CDR3: CASSLTGLTEAFF
DNA: TGTGCCAGCAGCTTAACGGGCCTCACTGAAGCTTTCTTT

V: TRBV18
size: once
D: TRBD1
length: 15
J: TRBJ2-7
CDR3: CASSPQEAGGDEQYF
DNA: TGTGCCAGCTCACCACAAGAGGCAGGGGGAGACGAGCAGTACTTC

V: TRBV4-1
size: once
D: TRBD1
length: 17
J: TRBJ1-4
CDR3: CASSQESGDRGREKLFF
DNA: TGCGCCAGCAGCCAAGAGTCCGGGGACAGGGGGCGTGAAAAACTGTTTTTT

V: TRBV6-1
size: -
D: TRBD2
length: 14
J: TRBJ2-7
CDR3: CASRTSETAYEQYF
DNA: TGTGCCAGCAGAACTAGCGAGACGGCCTACGAGCAGTACTTC

V: TRBV27
size: -
D: -
length: 11
J: TRBJ1-1
CDR3: CASTRGTEAFF
DNA: TGTGCCAGCACCCGAGGGACTGAAGCTTTCTTT

V: TRBV5-5
size: -
D: -
length: 15
J: TRBJ1-4
CDR3: CASRNSRQLAEKLFF
DNA: TGTGCCAGCAGGAACTCTAGACAGCTCGCGGAGAAACTGTTTTTT

V: TRBV7-9
size: -
D: -
length: 14
J: TRBJ1-1
CDR3: CASSFTGMNTEAFF
DNA: TGTGCCAGCAGCTTTACTGGTATGAACACTGAAGCTTTCTTT

V: TRBV2
size: -
D: TRBD1
length: 13
J: TRBJ1-1
CDR3: CASRPDRGAEAFF
DNA: TGTGCCAGCCGGCCCGACAGGGGCGCTGAAGCTTTCTTT

V: TRBV10-3
size: -
D: -
length: 13
J: TRBJ1-1
CDR3: CAISGIDNERAFF
DNA: TGTGCCATCAGTGGGATCGATAATGAGAGGGCTTTCTTT

V: TRBV7-2
size: -
D: -
length: 15
J: TRBJ2-3
CDR3: CASSLAPPGTDTQYF
DNA: TGTGCCAGCAGCTTAGCTCCACCAGGGACAGATACGCAGTATTTT

V: TRBV6-1
size: -
D: -
length: 14
J: TRBJ2-3
CDR3: CASPGAGVSDTQYF
DNA: TGTGCCAGTCCGGGGGCGGGAGTCTCAGATACGCAGTATTTT

V: TRBV6-1
size: -
D: -
length: 13
J: TRBJ1-5
CDR3: CASSDNRNQPQHF
DNA: TGTGCCAGCAGTGACAACAGGAATCAGCCCCAGCATTTT

V: TRBV7-7
size: few
D: -
length: 16
J: TRBJ2-1
CDR3: CASSLGRQVQFSEQFF
DNA: TGTGCTAGCAGCTTGGGGAGACAGGTCCAATTTAGTGAGCAGTTCTTC

V: TRBV18
size: -
D: -
length: 14
J: TRBJ2-2
CDR3: CASSPREDTGELFF
DNA: TGTGCCAGCTCACCCAGAGAGGACACCGGGGAGCTGTTTTTT

V: TRBV19
size: -
D: -
length: 18
J: TRBJ1-1
CDR3: CASSIYGRGGSQPHEAFF
DNA: TGTGCCAGTAGTATATATGGGAGGGGGGGCAGCCAGCCCCATGAAGCTTTCTTT

V: TRBV5-1
size: few
D: TRBD1
length: 16
J: TRBJ2-7
CDR3: CASSLDPGQGAYEQYF
DNA: TGCGCCAGCAGCTTGGACCCGGGACAGGGAGCCTACGAGCAGTACTTC

V: TRBV7-9
size: -
D: TRBD2
length: 15
J: TRBJ2-7
CDR3: CASSPGLAEPYEQYF
DNA: TGTGCCAGCAGCCCTGGACTAGCGGAGCCCTACGAGCAGTACTTC

V: TRBV6-6
size: -
D: -
length: 14
J: TRBJ1-1
CDR3: CASSLDRSNTEAFF
DNA: TGTGCCAGCAGTTTGGACAGATCGAACACTGAAGCTTTCTTT

V: TRBV6-1
size: -
D: TRBD2
length: 15
J: TRBJ2-3
CDR3: CASGWTSGRTDTQYF
DNA: TGTGCCAGCGGATGGACTAGCGGGAGGACAGATACGCAGTATTTT

V: TRBV18
size: -
D: -
length: 13
J: TRBJ2-3
CDR3: CATSTGLTDTQYF
DNA: TGTGCCACCTCGACAGGACTCACAGATACGCAGTATTTT

V: TRBV19
size: -
D: -
length: 17
J: TRBJ1-4
CDR3: CASSRLQYPATNEKLFF
DNA: TGTGCCAGTAGTCGTTTACAGTATCCTGCAACTAATGAAAAACTGTTTTTT

V: TRBV7-6
size: -
D: TRBD2
length: 15
J: TRBJ2-5
CDR3: CASSFNRSGEETQYF
DNA: TGTGCCAGCAGCTTCAACCGCAGCGGGGAAGAGACCCAGTACTTC

V: TRBV19
size: -
D: -
length: 12
J: TRBJ1-1
CDR3: CASSIAGTEAFF
DNA: TGTGCCAGTAGTATCGCAGGGACTGAAGCTTTCTTT

V: TRBV6-5
size: -
D: -
length: 14
J: TRBJ1-2
CDR3: CASTPGGQSYGYTF
DNA: TGTGCCAGCACTCCCGGGGGTCAGTCCTATGGCTACACCTTC

V: TRBV10-3
size: -
D: -
length: 13
J: TRBJ1-2
CDR3: CAISDTGNYGYTF
DNA: TGTGCCATCAGTGACACCGGGAACTATGGCTACACCTTC

V: TRBV14
size: few
D: -
length: 15
J: TRBJ2-7
CDR3: CASSQWHRLPYEQYF
DNA: TGTGCCAGCAGCCAATGGCACAGGCTCCCCTACGAGCAGTACTTC

V: TRBV6-4
size: -
D: -
length: 12
J: TRBJ1-2
CDR3: CASSDSGGGYTF
DNA: TGTGCCAGCAGTGACTCAGGGGGTGGCTACACCTTC

V: TRBV7-6
size: -
D: -
length: 14
J: TRBJ2-2
CDR3: CASSSTANTGELFF
DNA: TGTGCCAGCAGCTCGACAGCGAACACCGGGGAGCTGTTTTTT

V: TRBV30
size: -
D: -
length: 13
J: TRBJ1-1
CDR3: CALARTVNTEAFF
DNA: TGTGCCCTCGCGAGGACAGTGAACACTGAAGCTTTCTTT

V: TRBV28
size: -
D: TRBD1
length: 15
J: TRBJ1-1
CDR3: CASTTTGAGNTEAFF
DNA: TGTGCCAGCACCACGACAGGGGCGGGGAACACTGAAGCTTTCTTT

V: TRBV6-5
size: -
D: -
length: 15
J: TRBJ1-5
CDR3: CASSIGGRINQPQHF
DNA: TGTGCCAGCAGTATCGGGGGGCGGATCAATCAGCCCCAGCATTTT

V: TRBV29-1
size: -
D: -
length: 13
J: TRBJ2-5
CDR3: CSVFGGALETQYF
DNA: TGCAGCGTCTTCGGAGGGGCCTTGGAGACCCAGTACTTC

V: TRBV28
size: -
D: TRBD2
length: 15
J: TRBJ2-1
CDR3: CASSNSGSSYNEQFF
DNA: TGTGCCAGCAGTAATAGCGGGAGCTCCTACAATGAGCAGTTCTTC

V: TRBV7-3
size: -
D: -
length: 13
J: TRBJ1-3
CDR3: CASRSTAADTIYF
DNA: TGTGCCAGCAGATCGACAGCTGCGGACACCATATATTTT

V: TRBV11-2
size: -
D: -
length: 13
J: TRBJ1-5
CDR3: CASSEDRSQPQHF
DNA: TGTGCCAGCAGCGAAGATCGGAGTCAGCCTCAGCATTTT

V: TRBV5-5
size: -
D: TRBD1
length: 14
J: TRBJ2-7
CDR3: CASSVTGTAYEQYF
DNA: TGTGCCAGCAGCGTAACCGGGACAGCATACGAGCAGTACTTC

V: TRBV13
size: -
D: -
length: 15
J: TRBJ1-2
CDR3: CASSPLGGVGRGYTF
DNA: TGTGCCAGCAGCCCCCTGGGGGGGGTGGGCCGTGGCTACACCTTC

V: TRBV29-1
size: -
D: -
length: 14
J: TRBJ2-2
CDR3: CSVGRGANTGELFF
DNA: TGCAGCGTTGGGAGGGGCGCGAACACCGGGGAGCTGTTTTTT

V: TRBV19
size: -
D: TRBD1
length: 13
J: TRBJ1-3
CDR3: CASGDSSGNTIYF
DNA: TGTGCCAGTGGGGACAGCTCTGGAAACACCATATATTTT